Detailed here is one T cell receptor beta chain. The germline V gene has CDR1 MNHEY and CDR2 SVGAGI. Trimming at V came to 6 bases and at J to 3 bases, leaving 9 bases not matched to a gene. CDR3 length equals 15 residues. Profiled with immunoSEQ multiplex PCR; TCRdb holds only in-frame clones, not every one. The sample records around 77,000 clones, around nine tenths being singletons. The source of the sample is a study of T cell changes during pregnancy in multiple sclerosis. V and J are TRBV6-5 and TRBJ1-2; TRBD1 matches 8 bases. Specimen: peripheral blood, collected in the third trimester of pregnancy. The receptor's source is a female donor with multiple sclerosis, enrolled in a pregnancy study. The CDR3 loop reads CASRNTGGRDYGYTF. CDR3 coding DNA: TGTGCCAGCAGGAATACAGGGGGTCGGGACTATGGCTACACCTTC.